Detailed here is one T cell receptor (beta chain). Antigen specificity is unknown. Generated by immunoSEQ multiplex PCR, the TCRdb table keeps only in-frame clones and is missing some. This sample yields about 350,000 clones, of which about 88% are seen a single time; 6.4% belongs to the top ten. Treatment of the sample: 19 received Ad26.COV2.S at low or high dose, single or two shots; roughly five received placebo; per-sample allocation not given. Repertoires come from day 63 after the first vaccine or placebo injection. Spike of the Wuhan-strain SARS-CoV-2 was expressed by an Ad26 vector, which formed the vaccine. This sample is part of a study of Ad26.COV2.S vaccination and SARS-CoV-2 variants. Study at large: Into the muscle, Ad26.COV2.S was dosed once or twice, 56 days apart.

Study-wide results and caveats: Participants given vaccine showed non-spike TCR breadth similar to that of placebo recipients. A substantial breadth of spike-specific CD8+ and CD4+ T cell responses after vaccination has been reported.

The germline V gene encodes CDR1 SGHRS and CDR2 YFSETQ. CDR3 length: 14 residues. V lost 2 bases and J lost 3, with 9 bases in between. V and J are TRBV5-1 and TRBJ1-3; D gene ambiguous. The TCR originated in a person aged 18-65 years who received the Ad26.COV2.S COVID-19 vaccine or a placebo. Sequences were derived from peripheral blood, sampled in a trial of Ad26.COV2.S vaccine versus placebo. The DNA for the CDR3 is TGCGCCAGCAGCTTATCGGGAGTTGGAAACACCATATATTTT. It yields the protein CASSLSGVGNTIYF.